This T cell receptor beta chain was retrieved from a study of cytomegalovirus exposure and HLA in healthy donors (TCRdb year 2017). Regarding the research as a whole: The 666 repertoires of the first cohort and the 110 or so validation repertoires were produced on the same platform, according to a later analysis. The study was designed to test whether signatures of past pathogen exposure could be identified by cataloging public T cell receptors. In addition to the first cohort of 650 to 750 subjects, a separate validation cohort of under 150 different subjects was used. High-throughput TCR immunosequencing, statistical association of individual TCRs with disease status, and machine learning were combined to predict cytomegalovirus infection status.

The research as a whole found: Three of the identified cytomegalovirus-associated TCR beta chains were confirmed in vitro to be specific for cytomegalovirus antigens. Cytomegalovirus status was reported to be diagnosed by the classifier with high specificity and sensitivity in both the original and validation cohorts. Across donors, most TCR sequences were observed very rarely, whereas some public TCRs were present in many individuals. Subsequent analysis determined that TCRs grouped into clusters in the first cohort also showed a tendency toward co-occurrence across the 120 validation repertoires, and roughly 95% of cluster scores exceeded 0. The study gave a list of roughly 150 TCR beta chains associated with cytomegalovirus. A later analysis had no HLA typing for the validation cohort, so co-occurrence there was scored across all 120 or so repertoires. The authors suggested that the approach could potentially be generalized to other disease states and immunological phenotypes.

Trimmed from V: 4 bases; trimmed from J: 1 base; junction bases lacking a gene match: 4. CDR1 and CDR2 were assigned from the germline V gene as LGHNA and YNFKEQ. Taken from cysteine to phenylalanine, the CDR3 has 15 residues. Only CDR3 DNA is held: 45 bases, read in frame from base 1. The library was obtained by the immunoSEQ multiplex PCR assay. Regarding the original processing steps: To diagnose cytomegalovirus status from the catalog of TCR beta chain sequences, a statistical classification framework was built. TCRdb re-hosts the immuneACCESS table, in-frame sequences only. Its copies lack some clones; in the studies checked, an unresolved V gene accounts for under half of them, and the cause for the rest is not known. The DNA was the basis for D and trimming; V, J and clone size are from that table. Here the sample has about 280,000 clones; 70% to 90% occur a single time. The top ten clones comprise about 0.99% of the sample.

Separate from the approximately 670-subject first cohort, the validation cohort of about 120 subjects was the group to which the donors belonged. Notes on this clone: No cognate antigen has been identified for it. No base-level quality is on record; no much larger clone is a single base apart.

Input material: PBMCs. This receptor was identified in a woman younger than 30 in good health and CMV-seronegative. The V gene is TRBV4-2 and the J gene is TRBJ2-7; 10 central nucleotides agree with TRBD2. The nucleotides read TGTGCCAGCAGCCGAGGACTAGCGGAGTCCTACGAGCAGTACTTC. This translates into CASSRGLAESYEQYF.